One sample yielded the 21 T cell receptor beta chains listed below, sequenced in a study of response to subunit inactivated influenza vaccine. TCRdb independently ran MiXCR on the RT-PCR reads; one entry per CDR3 protein. This table holds over 800,000 distinct CDR3 sequences, 20% to 25% found once. Source: PBMCs from blood, taken 5 days after vaccination. These receptors were collected from a man aged 45-65 years who received an inactivated influenza vaccine.

The chain joins TRBV3-1 to TRBJ2-3; maybe TRBD2 (6 bases). There are 17 residues in the CDR3. The V gene lost 5 bases and the J gene lost 3 bases, with 21 bases spanning the gap. Germline V lookup: CDR1 LGHDT, CDR2 YNNKEL (reference sequence). CDR3 in DNA: TGTGCCAGCAGCGGCCTAATTGGCGGGATGGGGACAGATACGCAGTATTTT. Translating it yields CASSGLIGGMGTDTQYF.

The chain employs TRBV24-1 and TRBJ2-1; TRBD2 agrees at 13 bases. The CDR3 loop spans 16 amino acids. CDR1 is KGHDR and CDR2 is SFDVKD in the germline V gene. V was pared by 7 bases and J by 5 bases, with 7 bases of the junction left unmatched. CDR3: CATSGLAGESDNEQFF. Here the CDR3 DNA reads TGTGCCACCAGCGGACTAGCGGGAGAGTCGGACAATGAGCAGTTCTTC.

The chain uses TRBV15 and TRBJ2-7; TRBD1 matches at 8 bases. The CDR3 is made up of 16 amino acids. V lost 5 bases, J lost 3 bases, and 12 bases stayed unmatched. Germline loops: CDR1 LNHNV, CDR2 YYDKDF (reference sequence). This CDR3 reads CATSPNLDRVFYEQYF. The DNA of the CDR3 is TGTGCCACCAGCCCAAACTTGGACAGGGTGTTCTACGAGCAGTACTTC.

This clonotype was picked up a small number of times. The V gene is TRBV11-2, the J gene TRBJ2-1, with a tentative D call TRBD2 (6 bases). The CDR3 loop spans 14 amino acids. Germline assignment: CDR1 SGHAT and CDR2 FQNNGV. The germline V and J ends were trimmed by 4 bases and 3 bases, with 10 bases remaining between them. CDR3 residues: CASSSRTNYNEQFF. The CDR3 nucleotides read TGTGCCAGCAGCTCGAGGACTAACTACAATGAGCAGTTCTTC.

The chain links TRBV5-4 to TRBJ2-1, with 10 positions matching TRBD1. The V gene's germline CDR1 is SGHNT and CDR2 YYREEE (reference sequence). The CDR3 length is 19 residues. V shed 2 bases and J 5 bases; nucleotides not matched to a gene: 16. CDR3 in DNA: TGTGCCAGCAGCTTTAGGGGCGGACAGGGGGGGAATCCTAACAATGAGCAGTTCTTC. Amino acids: CASSFRGGQGGNPNNEQFF.

The table lists this clonotype with a few counts. The chain couples TRBV7-9 to TRBJ2-5; possibly TRBD2 for D (5 bases). CDR3 length: 14 amino acids. Germline V lookup: CDR1 SEHNR, CDR2 FQNEAQ (reference sequence). V was shortened by 5 bases and J by 9 bases, with 19 bases between the two germline ends. Here the CDR3 reads CASSPSESLRAQYF. In DNA form, the CDR3 reads TGTGCCAGCAGCCCTTCGGAGTCCCTGAGGGCCCAGTACTTC.

This clonotype was detected only a few times. The chain joins TRBV6-5 to TRBJ2-5, with D possibly being TRBD2 (6 bases). The germline gives CDR1 MNHEY, CDR2 SVGAGI. The CDR3 is 18 amino acids. Trimming stripped 0 bases from V and 2 bases from J, with 19 bases between. The CDR3 DNA is TGTGCCAGCAGTTACTCGTTGCTGCGTAGCGGAAGACAAGAGACCCAGTACTTC. Translation: CASSYSLLRSGRQETQYF.

This clonotype has only a few counts. This chain uses TRBV5-1 with TRBJ1-5; TRBD1 aligns across 7 bases. The CDR3 runs 15 residues. The germline V gene encodes CDR1 SGHRS and CDR2 YFSETQ. The V segment lost 4 bases and the J segment 0 bases; nucleotides outside the gene matches: 4. The DNA of the CDR3 is TGCGCCAGCAGCCCAGGGGGGGATAGCAATCAGCCCCAGCATTTT. This gives the protein CASSPGGDSNQPQHF.

This clonotype came up a few times. The chain couples TRBV7-8 to TRBJ2-7; D is unresolved. The CDR3 length is 15 residues. Trimming removed 0 bases from V and 0 bases from J, with 9 bases in between. Germline assignment: CDR1 SGHVS and CDR2 FQNEAQ. Written as DNA, the CDR3 is TGTGCCAGCAGCTTAGCTTTGAAATACTCCTACGAGCAGTACTTC. Translating gives CASSLALKYSYEQYF.

This chain uses TRBV15 with TRBJ1-1, with no clear D. Trimming stripped 0 bases from V and 5 bases from J, with 10 bases between. Per the germline V gene, CDR1 is LNHNV and CDR2 is YYDKDF (reference sequence). The length of the CDR3 is 14 residues. The CDR3, as DNA: TGTGCCACCAGCAGAGATCGGAGTGGGACTGAAGCTTTCTTT. Its protein is CATSRDRSGTEAFF. Variable domain in full (rest from reference TRBV15 and TRBJ1-1): DAMVIQNPRYQVTQFGKPVTLSCSQTLNHNVMYWYQQKSSQAPKLLFHYYDKDFNNEADTPDNFQSRRPNTSFCFLDIRSPGLGDTAMYLCATSRDRSGTEAFFGQGTRLTVV.

Written as DNA, the CDR3 is TGTGCCAGCAGTTTAGCGCTAGGACAGGGCTATGGCTACACCTTC. Its translation: CASSLALGQGYGYTF. This chain joins TRBV12-3 or TRBV12-4 and TRBJ1-2; 8 nucleotides line up with TRBD1. With 0 bases clipped from V and 4 bases from J, the junction kept 4 bases outside the gene matches. The CDR3 spans 15 residues.

This clonotype has just a few counts. The V gene is TRBV24-1, the J gene TRBJ2-1, with 7 bases matching TRBD2. V was pared by 0 bases and J by 5 bases, with 6 bases of the junction left unmatched. From germline, CDR1 is KGHDR and CDR2 SFDVKD. CDR3 size: 16 residues. DNA of the CDR3: TGTGCCACCAGTGATTTGGGCGGGAGCCTTAACAATGAGCAGTTCTTC. It specifies CATSDLGGSLNNEQFF.

The CDR3 DNA sequence: TGTGCCAGCAGTATAAACCGGGGTAATTCACCCCTCCACTTT. It encodes CASSINRGNSPLHF. This chain uses TRBV6-1 with TRBJ1-6; D not resolved. Trimming stripped 5 bases from V and 6 bases from J, with 11 bases between. The CDR3 runs 14 residues. The germline CDR1 and CDR2 sequences are MNHNS and SASEGT.

The chain carries TRBV3-1 and TRBJ2-3; 7 bases line up with TRBD1. CDR1 is LGHDT, CDR2 YNNKEL, per germline (reference sequence). V lost 0 bases and J lost 1; bases outside the gene matches: 4. This CDR3 has 16 amino acids. In DNA, the CDR3 is TGTGCCAGCAGCCAAGATTTGACAGGGCGCACAGATACGCAGTATTTT. It encodes CASSQDLTGRTDTQYF.

The genes are TRBV29-1 and TRBJ2-5; 13 nucleotides align to TRBD2. This CDR3 region has 14 residues. Trimming at V came to 6 bases and at J to 4 bases, leaving 5 bases not matched to a gene. Germline V gives CDR1 SQVTM, CDR2 ANQGSEA. The CDR3 DNA follows: TGCAGCGTAGCGGGACTAGCGGGAAGAGAGACCCAGTACTTC. This translates into CSVAGLAGRETQYF.

This clonotype was counted only a few times. J is TRBJ2-3 and V is TRBV9; D is undetermined. The V end was cut by 6 bases, the J end by 0 bases, with 14 bases between. The CDR3 length is 15 residues. From germline, CDR1 is SGDLS and CDR2 YYNGEE. The CDR3 region has the DNA TGTGCCAGCACCCAAGGAATATTTAGCACAGATACGCAGTATTTT. Its translation: CASTQGIFSTDTQYF.

Ten or more counts support this clonotype. The chain uses TRBV5-1 and TRBJ2-1; weak D call: TRBD2 (6 bases). Germline CDR1 reads SGHRS; CDR2 reads YFSETQ. The CDR3 covers 13 residues. The V and J ends lost 1 base and 6 bases respectively, with 8 bases between them. The CDR3 bases are TGCGCCAGCAGCTTGAGTAGCGGCAATGAGCAGTTCTTC. Its protein is CASSLSSGNEQFF.

The CDR3 spells CASMGYTGELFF. The DNA of the CDR3 is TGTGCCAGCATGGGTTACACCGGGGAGCTGTTTTTT. The V and J genes are TRBV6-5 and TRBJ2-2, with D unclear. Germline V gene data show CDR1 as MNHEY and CDR2 as SVGAGI. This CDR3 comprises 12 residues. V shed 7 bases and J shed 3 bases, with 6 bases lying between them.

This clonotype was found a few times. The V gene is TRBV12-3 or TRBV12-4, the J gene TRBJ1-5; 8 nucleotides align to TRBD1. The trim removed 5 bases at V and 5 bases at J, leaving 5 bases unmatched. This CDR3 has 14 residues. Here the CDR3 reads CASSQDRADQPQHF. In nucleotides, the CDR3 is TGTGCCAGCAGTCAGGACAGGGCGGATCAGCCCCAGCATTTT.

In this sample, this clonotype turned up a few times. The rearrangement joins TRBV18 to TRBJ2-7; 7 bases are a match to TRBD1. The CDR3 contains 16 residues. With V trimmed by 4 bases and J by 6 bases, 15 bases remained unmatched. From germline, CDR1 is KGHSH and CDR2 LQKENI. The CDR3 here is CASSRTGQWEGSEQYF. CDR3 sequence (DNA): TGTGCCAGCTCACGCACGGGACAGTGGGAAGGATCCGAGCAGTACTTC.

This clonotype has only a few counts. The chain is built from TRBV7-9 and TRBJ1-3, with D uncertain. The CDR3 loop spans 16 amino acids. CDR1 and CDR2 from the germline V gene are SEHNR and FQNEAQ (reference sequence). The V gene lost 1 base and the J gene lost 0 bases, with 10 bases spanning the gap. The CDR3 protein is CASSLVAVSSGNTIYF. The CDR3, as DNA: TGTGCCAGCAGCTTAGTAGCCGTGAGCTCTGGAAACACCATATATTTT. Variable domain in full (rest from reference TRBV7-9 and TRBJ1-3): DTGVSQNPRHKITKRGQNVTFRCDPISEHNRLYWYRQTLGQGPEFLTYFQNEAQLEKSRLLSDRFSAERPKGSFSTLEIQRTEQGDSAMYLCASSLVAVSSGNTIYFGEGSWLTVV.